This T cell receptor (beta chain) is drawn from a study of early stage breast cancer tumors. About the study: ER+/PR+/HER2- status applied to about 80% of the 16 invasive breast tumors.

CDR1 is MNHEY and CDR2 is SVGAGI in the germline V gene. The CDR3 sequence is 14 residues long. The ends lost 6 bases at V and 2 bases at J; junction bases unmatched: 6. Only in-frame clones appear in the TCRdb table, and some are missing; sequencing was by immunoSEQ multiplex PCR. The sample consists of over 6,500 clones, 62% of them appearing once. V gene TRBV6-5 combines with J gene TRBJ1-1, with 7 bases fitting TRBD1. The sequenced material came from breast tumor tissue. The source is a person aged 65 to 85 with breast cancer. The CDR3 region is CASRRDSHNTEAFF. The CDR3 nucleotides read TGTGCCAGCAGAAGGGACAGCCATAACACTGAAGCTTTCTTT.